This TCR beta chain was identified in a study of T cells in Graves' hyperthyroidism and ophthalmopathy. Turning to the study itself: Peripheral blood samples were taken at initial diagnosis, prior to any treatment. Overall study findings and caveats: The model anticipated ophthalmopathy a median approximately 6.7 months pre-onset. Classification by a 13 V-J model distinguished ophthalmopathy from stable hyperthyroidism.

There were TCR beta CDR3 regions amplified from RNA transcripts. An initial round of RT-PCR targeting the TCR CDR3 relied on the HTBI primer set. TCRdb reprocessed the multiplex PCR reads via MiXCR and lists one record per CDR3 protein. The sample gives some 350,000 distinct CDR3 sequences, approximately 14% of which show up once; approximately 19% is in the top ten. Remarks on this clonotype: No antigen is known for it. A junction end diverges from the germline sequence, so it may reflect a read error.

CDR3 length equals 12 residues. Germline lookup yields CDR1 WSHSY and CDR2 SAAADI. Source material: blood. The receptor's source is an older woman with Graves' ophthalmopathy. The chain recombines TRBV10-2 with TRBJ1-1, with no clear D. The CDR3 DNA reads as TGTGCCAGCAGTGAGGGCGAGGCTGAAGCTTTCTTT. Translated, it gives CASSEGEAEAFF.